These 15 T cell receptor beta chains were all obtained from the same sample, sequenced in a study of blood T cell repertoires in COVID-19. The protocol was immunoSEQ multiplex PCR, while the TCRdb copy is restricted to in-frame clones and leaves out a portion. Among 52,000 or so clones, 88% were seen once, and the ten largest hold around 8%. Sequencing was carried out using peripheral blood. These receptors were taken from a man aged 60 to 69 with active COVID-19.

The V and J genes are TRBV19 and TRBJ2-2; 8 bases agree with TRBD1. CDR3 size: 16 residues. Per the germline V gene, CDR1 is LNHDA and CDR2 is SQIVND (reference sequence). Trimming took 4 bases from V and 1 from J; bases not matched to a gene: 5. The CDR3 region has the DNA TGTGCCAGTAGTAACCCCGGGACAGGGAACACCGGGGAGCTGTTTTTT. It yields the protein CASSNPGTGNTGELFF.

This chain uses TRBV19 with TRBJ2-7, with a weak D call TRBD2 (6 bases). The germline V gene encodes CDR1 LNHDA and CDR2 SQIVND (reference sequence). V was pared by 0 bases and J by 4 bases, with 13 bases between. The CDR3 length is 15 residues. This CDR3 reads CASSIEGGLQYEQYF. The CDR3 bases are TGTGCCAGTAGTATAGAGGGGGGTCTGCAGTACGAGCAGTACTTC.

The chain uses TRBV7-9 and TRBJ2-1; 10 positions match TRBD2. Trimming took 6 bases from V and 4 from J; bases not matched to a gene: 18. CDR1 is SEHNR and CDR2 is FQNEAQ in the germline V gene (reference sequence). The CDR3 has 19 residues. As DNA, the CDR3 is TGTGCCAGCAGACCGACCGGGGTAGCGGGAGGACCTCTTTACAATGAGCAGTTCTTC. This encodes CASRPTGVAGGPLYNEQFF.

The J gene is TRBJ2-7, the V gene TRBV4-2, with 8 positions matching TRBD2. J gave up 1 base and V 0 bases, and 5 bases lay outside the gene matches. Looked up from germline, CDR1 is LGHNA and CDR2 is YNFKEQ. The CDR3 is made up of 16 amino acids. This chain's CDR3 is CASSQEQTSVSYEQYF. CDR3 in DNA: TGTGCCAGCAGCCAAGAACAGACTAGCGTGTCCTACGAGCAGTACTTC.

The chain recombines TRBV18 with TRBJ1-2; the D gene is possibly TRBD1 (6 bases). CDR3 size: 14 residues. Germline V lookup: CDR1 KGHSH, CDR2 LQKENI. V lost 6 bases and J lost 6, with 17 bases in between. The CDR3 loop is CASSHGRGHDGYTF. In DNA form, the CDR3 reads TGTGCCAGCTCCCACGGAAGGGGACACGATGGCTACACCTTC.

The V and J genes are TRBV4-1 and TRBJ2-7; 10 positions agree with TRBD2. Germline V gene lookup returns CDR1 MGHRA and CDR2 YSYEKL. The CDR3 is 17 amino acids. The V and J ends lost 0 bases and 4 bases, in that order; junction bases with no gene match: 9. CDR3 coding DNA: TGCGCCAGCAGCCAAGATCTAAGCGGGAGGGCCGGATACGAGCAGTACTTC. It codes for CASSQDLSGRAGYEQYF.

V and J are TRBV5-1 and TRBJ1-5, with TRBD1 matching over 9 bases. Per germline, CDR1 SGHRS and CDR2 YFSETQ. The junction had 7 bases not matched to a gene; V was cut back by 3 bases and J by 6 bases. This CDR3 comprises 15 residues. This chain's CDR3 is CASSSTGGVSQPQHF. DNA for the CDR3: TGCGCCAGCAGCTCGACAGGGGGAGTCTCTCAGCCCCAGCATTTT.

The chain combines TRBV6-5 with TRBJ1-6; TRBD1 matches at 8 bases. Germline lookup yields CDR1 MNHEY and CDR2 SVGAGI. The CDR3 has 14 amino acids. The V and J ends lost 5 bases and 9 bases, in that order; junction bases with no gene match: 6. Here the CDR3 reads CASSLRQGSSPLHF. CDR3 nucleotides: TGTGCCAGCAGTCTTCGACAGGGGAGTTCACCCCTCCACTTT.

CDR3 nucleotide sequence: TGTGCCAGCTCACCACCGTCCACCGGGACTCAATTTGGCTACACCTTC. Residues: CASSPPSTGTQFGYTF. V usage is TRBV18 and J usage is TRBJ1-2; TRBD1 might be the D (5 bases). With 0 bases removed from V and 7 bases from J, the gap between germline ends came to 18 bases. Looked up from germline, CDR1 is KGHSH and CDR2 is LQKENI. This CDR3 region has 16 residues. Full variable domain (rest looked up from reference TRBV18 and TRBJ1-2): NAGVMQNPRHLVRRRGQEARLRCSPMKGHSHVYWYRQLPEEGLKFMVYLQKENIIDESGMPKERFSAEFPKEGPSILRIQQVVRGDSAAYFCASSPPSTGTQFGYTFGSGTRLTVV.

The rearrangement joins TRBV2 to TRBJ2-5; TRBD1 agrees at 12 bases. The V gene's germline CDR1 is SNHLY and CDR2 FYNNEI. This CDR3 comprises 14 residues. J lost 4 bases, V lost 9 bases, and 6 bases had no gene match. The CDR3 is CASKGDRGRETQYF. CDR3 sequence (DNA): TGTGCCAGTAAGGGGGACAGGGGGCGAGAGACCCAGTACTTC.

This clone was observed a few times. This chain connects TRBV5-4 to TRBJ2-3, with D tentatively TRBD2 (7 bases). Trimming pared 1 base from V and 5 bases from J, leaving 20 bases between. The germline CDR1 and CDR2 sequences are SGHNT and YYREEE (reference sequence). The CDR3 is 17 residues long. This CDR3 is CASSLRGGLSTGDTQYF. For the CDR3, the DNA is TGTGCCAGCAGCTTGAGGGGGGGACTCTCGACCGGAGATACGCAGTATTTT. Using reference TRBV5-4 and TRBJ2-3 for the parts outside the CDR3, the full variable domain is ETGVTQSPTHLIKTRGQQVTLRCSSQSGHNTVSWYQQALGQGPQFIFQYYREEENGRGNFPPRFSGLQFPNYSSELNVNALELDDSALYLCASSLRGGLSTGDTQYFGPGTRLTVL.

V gene TRBV19 combines with J gene TRBJ2-7; 14 positions match TRBD2. J gave up 4 bases and V 5 bases, and 4 bases lay outside the gene matches. Per the germline V gene, CDR1 is LNHDA and CDR2 is SQIVND (reference sequence). CDR3 length: 15 amino acids. CDR3 amino acids: CASSFRLAGGYEQYF. CDR3 nucleotide sequence: TGTGCCAGTAGTTTCCGACTAGCGGGAGGGTACGAGCAGTACTTC.

This rearrangement joins TRBV19 to TRBJ2-7, with a weak D call TRBD1 (6 bases). The germline CDR1 and CDR2 sequences are LNHDA and SQIVND (reference sequence). CDR3 length equals 13 residues. With 4 bases removed from V and 4 bases from J, the gap between germline ends came to 11 bases. The CDR3 bases are TGTGCCAGTAGTAATGACAGGTTGTACGAGCAGTACTTC. This encodes CASSNDRLYEQYF.

The chain links TRBV4-1 to TRBJ2-1, with TRBD2 matching 12 bases. The germline gives CDR1 MGHRA, CDR2 YSYEKL. The CDR3 totals 16 residues. Trimming took 4 bases from V and 8 from J; bases not matched to a gene: 9. The CDR3 sequence is CASSPIRLAGVHEQFF. The CDR3 DNA is TGCGCCAGCAGCCCCATCAGACTAGCGGGAGTCCATGAGCAGTTCTTC.

The V gene is TRBV9, the J gene TRBJ2-5, with a possible D match to TRBD2 (5 bases). The CDR3 runs 13 residues. The germline CDR1 and CDR2 sequences are SGDLS and YYNGEE. Trimming left V 4 bases short and J 5 bases short, with 12 bases between. CDR3: CASSPPGSETQYF. CDR3 nucleotides: TGTGCCAGCAGCCCCCCGGGGAGTGAGACCCAGTACTTC. Full variable domain (remainder filled in from reference TRBV9 and TRBJ2-5): DSGVTQTPKHLITATGQRVTLRCSPRSGDLSVYWYQQSLDQGLQFLIQYYNGEERAKGNILERFSAQQFPDLHSELNLSSLELGDSALYFCASSPPGSETQYFGPGTRLLVL.